Sequencing of this TCR beta chain was carried out in a study of CD8+ T cells in alopecia areata (dated by TCRdb to 2017 to 2018). For the wider study: Treated patients were enrolled in an open-label pilot trial of oral tofacitinib, 5 to 10 mg twice daily, for moderate-to-severe alopecia areata. Tofacitinib was given for 6 to 18 months, followed by 6 months of follow-up off drug to assess delayed response and recurrence. Disease severity in treated patients was measured with the SALT score, which quantifies the percentage of affected scalp surface area. The study used high-throughput TCRbeta sequencing to examine T cell clonal expansion in alopecia areata, in both the C3H/HeJ mouse model and human patients. Human TCRbeta sequencing covered scalp tissue and sorted CD4+ and CD8+ peripheral blood T cells from patchy and totalis/universalis alopecia areata patients and healthy controls. Biopsies were taken from tofacitinib-treated patients at baseline and at 4 and 24 weeks of treatment, and a later scalp biopsy was taken in several of the tofacitinib-treated patients. Clonality in the scalp was compared among normal scalp (n=4), patchy alopecia areata scalp (n=8), and alopecia totalis/universalis scalp (n=8). The RNA source kit depended on sample type: the PAXgene miRNA kit for fixed scalp, the miRNeasy kit for PBMCs, and the RNeasy kit for mouse skin. Amplification of TCRbeta CDR3 regions was done by immunoSEQ multiplex PCR using 35 Vbeta forward primers and 13 Jbeta reverse primers. Findings and caveats that apply to the study as a whole: Unlike mouse skin, where gammadelta T cells dominate, normal human skin contains resident alphabeta T cells that get sequenced too, which complicates analysis of the scalp TCR repertoire. Tofacitinib significantly decreased scalp clonality and the number of expanded CD8+ clones among the top 100 scalp clones. Lesional scalp, especially in alopecia totalis/universalis, showed higher clonality and more expanded CD8+ clones than normal scalp, suggesting antigenic drive. Because the treated cohort was small and had only one nonresponder, larger studies are needed to examine links between baseline CD8+ expansion and response. TCR sequences shared between patients were less clear than in mice, possibly partly because of HLA diversity in the patient population. During tofacitinib treatment, many expanded lesional clones remained in scalp and blood, and this persistence may partly explain relapse after treatment is stopped.

Interpreted using the paper, the treatment or condition label stands for: oral pan-JAK inhibitor, 5-10 mg twice daily. Lesional scalp punch biopsies and peripheral blood were collected from alopecia areata patients. PBMCs were isolated by density centrifugation and stained for CD3, CD4 and CD8, and CD4+ and CD8+ T cells were sorted on a FACSAria. Library method: the immunoSEQ multiplex PCR assay. RNA was extracted from all samples and reverse transcribed into cDNA as template for TCR sequencing. First-strand cDNA was synthesized with SuperScript III using a 2:1 mix of oligo-dT and random hexamers. A synthetic immune receptor repertoire was used to gauge amplification bias, and whatever bias remained was removed computationally. As for how the authors treated the data: Raw reads were preprocessed to remove errors, and CDR3 was defined by IMGT conventions from the conserved cysteine to phenylalanine. Clonality was computed by normalizing Shannon entropy by log2 of the number of productive unique TCRs and subtracting the result from 1. CD4 or CD8 identity of scalp clones was inferred by cross-referencing scalp TCRbeta sequences with sorted blood CD4 and CD8 repertoires. TCRdb took this table from immuneACCESS and kept in-frame rearrangements with V and J called. Such tables lack part of the clones; where checked against another copy, unresolved V genes explain under half of the gap, and the rest is unexplained. Clonal size and the V and J genes are those of that table, whereas D and trimming came from the DNA. The sample contains more than 200,000 clones, 40% to 45% of them found a single time. The ten top clones hold around 2.8% of the sample.

This clone was seen only a few times. Its antigen specificity is not known. Per-nucleotide qualities are absent, and no much larger clonotype sits a single base away. The CDR3, cysteine through phenylalanine, is 14 amino acids long. The DNA shown is the 42-base CDR3, in frame from base 1. The germline V gene gives CDR1 as ENHRY and CDR2 as SYGVKD. V sheds 6 bases and J sheds 2 bases, leaving 11 bases between their ends. The chain is encoded by TRBV10-3 joined to TRBJ2-1; possibly the D gene is TRBD2, per 6 matching bases. This TCR was sampled from a human donor with alopecia areata. This material consisted of CD4+ T cells sorted from blood, taken at roughly week 38, from a patient treated with tofacitinib. The CDR3 here reads CAIRGSGTYNEQFF. The DNA sequence is TGTGCCATCAGAGGTAGCGGTACCTACAATGAGCAGTTCTTC.